A selection of T cell receptor beta chains follows, all from one sample in a study of control samples from healthy donors and cancer patients. Generated by immunoSEQ multiplex PCR, the TCRdb table keeps only in-frame clones and is missing some. The data contain 70,000 to 95,000 clones, around 87% of them singletons. Sequencing was done on a sample of blood. The receptors stem from a man in his fifties or sixties in good health. The CDR3 runs from the conserved cysteine through the conserved F or W. The D gene is left open where the match is weak. Not all rows give a size; the values are once, few, many and, for expanded clones, a class.

TRBD1	.	TRBV9	15	TRBJ2-1	CASSVGGTGANEQFF	TGTGCCAGCAGCGTAGGAGGGACAGGGGCCAATGAGCAGTTCTTC
TRBD1	.	TRBV20-1	14	TRBJ1-5	CSARGTVSNQPQHF	TGCAGTGCTCGTGGGACAGTAAGCAATCAGCCCCAGCATTTT
.	.	TRBV30	13	TRBJ2-1	CAWSSGLYNEQFF	TGTGCCTGGAGTTCGGGACTTTACAATGAGCAGTTCTTC
TRBD2	.	TRBV6-2/TRBV6-3	18	TRBJ2-1	CASSYSGQLAGVRNEQFF	TGTGCCAGCAGTTACTCGGGTCAGCTAGCGGGAGTTAGGAATGAGCAGTTCTTC
.	.	TRBV2	12	TRBJ2-3	CASSEWMDTQYF	TGTGCCAGCAGTGAGTGGATGGATACGCAGTATTTT
.	few	TRBV19	13	TRBJ1-5	CASSIGGNQPQHF	TGTGCCAGTAGTATAGGCGGCAATCAGCCCCAGCATTTT
TRBD2	once	TRBV19	15	TRBJ2-7	CASSAAGAGVYEQYF	TGTGCCAGTAGTGCAGCGGGAGCGGGAGTCTACGAGCAGTACTTC
.	.	TRBV5-1	14	TRBJ1-5	CASSSDGMNQPQHF	TGCGCCAGCAGCTCAGACGGAATGAATCAGCCCCAGCATTTT
.	.	TRBV24-1	16	TRBJ2-5	CATRDSPGRGQETQYF	TGTGCCACCAGAGACAGCCCAGGGCGGGGCCAAGAGACCCAGTACTTC
.	once	TRBV6-5	15	TRBJ2-1	CASRINQGVANEQFF	TGTGCCAGCAGGATCAACCAGGGAGTTGCTAATGAGCAGTTCTTC
.	.	TRBV7-6	15	TRBJ1-1	CASSLDQSRRTEAFF	TGTGCCAGCAGCTTAGATCAGTCCCGGAGGACTGAAGCTTTCTTT
.	.	TRBV28	15	TRBJ2-5	CASSSSGTSKKTQYF	TGTGCCAGCAGTTCTTCCGGGACAAGCAAGAAGACCCAGTACTTC
.	.	TRBV6-5	14	TRBJ2-7	CASSYSFGSYEQYF	TGTGCCAGCAGTTACTCGTTCGGCTCCTACGAGCAGTACTTC
.	.	TRBV4-3	17	TRBJ2-1	CASSQEEGGGFYNEQFF	TGCGCCAGCAGCCAAGAAGAGGGAGGGGGCTTTTACAATGAGCAGTTCTTC
.	.	TRBV19	15	TRBJ2-3	CASSRQGTYTDTQYF	TGTGCCAGTAGTAGGCAGGGGACGTACACAGATACGCAGTATTTT
.	.	TRBV4-1	14	TRBJ2-4	CASSHNQGQGIQYF	TGCGCCAGCAGCCACAATCAGGGGCAGGGCATTCAGTACTTC
.	.	TRBV7-2	12	TRBJ2-7	CASSLGSYEQYF	TGTGCCAGCAGCTTAGGGTCCTACGAGCAGTACTTC
TRBD1	few	TRBV5-1	14	TRBJ1-6	CASSFGTGSSPLHF	TGCGCCAGCAGCTTCGGGACAGGGAGTTCACCCCTCCACTTT
TRBD2	once	TRBV4-3	15	TRBJ2-7	CASSPLAGGSYEQYF	TGCGCCAGCAGCCCGTTGGCGGGAGGGTCCTACGAGCAGTACTTC
.	.	TRBV6-5	14	TRBJ2-5	CASSRTRIQETQYF	TGTGCCAGCAGCAGAACACGGATCCAAGAGACCCAGTACTTC
.	.	TRBV14	15	TRBJ2-3	CASRHGQLSTDTQYF	TGTGCCAGCAGACACGGACAGTTGAGCACAGATACGCAGTATTTT
.	.	TRBV6-5	12	TRBJ1-6	CASSINNSPLHF	TGTGCCAGCAGCATAAATAATTCACCCCTCCACTTT
.	.	TRBV10-3	13	TRBJ2-5	CAISVPGAETQYF	TGTGCCATCAGTGTACCGGGAGCTGAGACCCAGTACTTC
.	.	TRBV19	13	TRBJ2-1	CASSIGTYNEQFF	TGTGCCAGTAGTATTGGGACCTACAATGAGCAGTTCTTC
.	.	TRBV6-5	14	TRBJ1-5	CASLEGHSNQPQHF	TGTGCCAGCTTGGAGGGCCATAGCAATCAGCCCCAGCATTTT
.	.	TRBV6-2/TRBV6-3	15	TRBJ2-1	CASSKGRWAYNEQFF	TGTGCCAGCAGTAAGGGGAGGTGGGCCTACAATGAGCAGTTCTTC
TRBD1	.	TRBV7-2	15	TRBJ1-2	CASSWSGQLAYGYTF	TGTGCCAGCAGCTGGTCGGGACAGCTAGCCTATGGCTACACCTTC